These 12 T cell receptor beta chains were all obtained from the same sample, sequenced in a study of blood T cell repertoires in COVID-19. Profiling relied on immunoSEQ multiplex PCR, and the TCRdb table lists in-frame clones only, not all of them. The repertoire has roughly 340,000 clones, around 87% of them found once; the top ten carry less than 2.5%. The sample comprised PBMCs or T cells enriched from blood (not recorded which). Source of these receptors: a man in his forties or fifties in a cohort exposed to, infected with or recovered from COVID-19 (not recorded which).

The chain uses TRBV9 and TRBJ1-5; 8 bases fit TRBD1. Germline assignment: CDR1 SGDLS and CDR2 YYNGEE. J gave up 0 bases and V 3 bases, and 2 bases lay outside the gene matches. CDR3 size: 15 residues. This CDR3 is CASSGTGNSNQPQHF. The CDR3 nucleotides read TGTGCCAGCAGCGGGACAGGGAATAGCAATCAGCCCCAGCATTTT.

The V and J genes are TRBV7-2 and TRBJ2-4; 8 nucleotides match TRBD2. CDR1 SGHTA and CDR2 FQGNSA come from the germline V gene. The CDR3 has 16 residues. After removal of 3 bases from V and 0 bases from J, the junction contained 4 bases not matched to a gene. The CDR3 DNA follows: TGTGCCAGCAGCTTCGGGACTAGTCTAGCCAAAAACATTCAGTACTTC. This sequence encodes CASSFGTSLAKNIQYF.

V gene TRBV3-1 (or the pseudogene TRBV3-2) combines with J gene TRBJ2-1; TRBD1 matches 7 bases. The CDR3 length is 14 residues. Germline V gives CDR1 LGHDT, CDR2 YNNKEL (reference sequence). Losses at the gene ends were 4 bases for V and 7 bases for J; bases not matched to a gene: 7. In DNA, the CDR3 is TGTGCCAGCAGCCTTCGGACAGGAAAGAATGAGCAGTTCTTC. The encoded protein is CASSLRTGKNEQFF.

The chain's CDR3 is CAISESTGLTDTQYF. In DNA form, the CDR3 reads TGTGCCATCAGTGAGTCAACAGGTCTGACAGATACGCAGTATTTT. The chain couples TRBV10-3 to TRBJ2-3, with D tentatively TRBD1 (5 bases). This CDR3 has 15 amino acids. Trimming cost V 0 bases and J 3 bases, with 10 bases left between them. Germline V lookup: CDR1 ENHRY, CDR2 SYGVKD.

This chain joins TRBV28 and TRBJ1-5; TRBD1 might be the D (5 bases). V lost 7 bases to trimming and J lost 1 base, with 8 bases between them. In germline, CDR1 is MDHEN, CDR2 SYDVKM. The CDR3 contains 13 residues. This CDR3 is CASIRGSNQPQHF. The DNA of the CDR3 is TGTGCCAGCATTAGGGGAAGCAATCAGCCCCAGCATTTT.

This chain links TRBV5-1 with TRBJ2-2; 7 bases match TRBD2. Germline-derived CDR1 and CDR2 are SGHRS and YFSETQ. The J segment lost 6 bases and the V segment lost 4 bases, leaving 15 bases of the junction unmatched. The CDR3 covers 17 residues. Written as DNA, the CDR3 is TGCGCCAGCAGCCCCCCGGACTTTGCGGGAGAGGCCGGGGAGCTGTTTTTT. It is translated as CASSPPDFAGEAGELFF.

CDR3 residues: CASSFRTKGFYTEAFF. CDR3 DNA sequence: TGTGCCAGCAGCTTTCGTACTAAGGGGTTTTACACTGAAGCTTTCTTT. The chain uses TRBV11-2 and TRBJ1-1; perhaps TRBD1 as D (5 bases). V was cut by 3 bases and J by 3 bases, with 17 bases left in between. The CDR3 has 16 amino acids. Germline loops: CDR1 SGHAT, CDR2 FQNNGV.

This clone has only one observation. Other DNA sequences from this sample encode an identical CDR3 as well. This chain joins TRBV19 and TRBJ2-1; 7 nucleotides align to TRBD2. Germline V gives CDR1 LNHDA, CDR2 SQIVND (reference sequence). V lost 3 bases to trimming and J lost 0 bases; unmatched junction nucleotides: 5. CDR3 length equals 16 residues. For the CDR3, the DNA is TGTGCCAGTAGTATTCCGGGCGGGAGCTCCTACAATGAGCAGTTCTTC. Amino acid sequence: CASSIPGGSSYNEQFF.

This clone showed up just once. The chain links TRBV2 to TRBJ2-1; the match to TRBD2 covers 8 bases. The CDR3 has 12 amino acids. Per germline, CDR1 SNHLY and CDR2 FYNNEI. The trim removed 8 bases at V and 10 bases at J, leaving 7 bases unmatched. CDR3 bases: TGTGCCAGCTCCCGGACTAGCAGCGAGCAGTTCTTC. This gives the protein CASSRTSSEQFF.

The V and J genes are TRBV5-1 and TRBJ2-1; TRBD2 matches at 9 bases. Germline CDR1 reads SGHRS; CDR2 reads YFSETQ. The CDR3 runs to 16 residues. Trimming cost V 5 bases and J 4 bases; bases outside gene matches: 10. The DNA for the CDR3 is TGCGCCAGCAGAAAGACTAGCGGCGGGAGTTACAATGAGCAGTTCTTC. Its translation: CASRKTSGGSYNEQFF.

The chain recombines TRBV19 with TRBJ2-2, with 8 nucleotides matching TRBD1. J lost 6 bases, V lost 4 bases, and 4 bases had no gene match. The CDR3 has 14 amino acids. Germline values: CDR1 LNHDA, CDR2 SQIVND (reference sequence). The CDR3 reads CASSTDRVAGELFF. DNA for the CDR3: TGTGCCAGTAGTACGGACAGGGTGGCCGGGGAGCTGTTTTTT. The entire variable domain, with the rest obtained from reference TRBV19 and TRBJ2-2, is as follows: DGGITQSPKYLFRKEGQNVTLSCEQNLNHDAMYWYRQDPGQGLRLIYYSQIVNDFQKGDIAEGYSVSREKKESFPLTVTSAQKNPTAFYLCASSTDRVAGELFFGEGSRLTVL.

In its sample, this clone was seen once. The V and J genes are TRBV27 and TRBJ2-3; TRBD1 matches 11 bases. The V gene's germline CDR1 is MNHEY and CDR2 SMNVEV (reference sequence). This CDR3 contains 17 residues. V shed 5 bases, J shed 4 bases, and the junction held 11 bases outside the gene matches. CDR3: CASSIRRDRGFPDTQYF. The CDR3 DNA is TGTGCCAGCAGTATACGCCGGGACAGGGGGTTTCCAGATACGCAGTATTTT.